The 20 T cell receptor beta chains given below trace back to one sample, sequenced in a study of blood T cell repertoires in COVID-19. Clones were sequenced by immunoSEQ multiplex PCR, and TCRdb holds only the in-frame ones, with some missing. The sample has 300,000 to 400,000 clones, around nine tenths seen once. The sequenced sample consisted of PBMCs or T cells enriched from blood (not recorded which). Source of these receptors: a man in his 60s who had recovered from COVID-19.

V and J are TRBV5-6 and TRBJ2-3; 9 bases match TRBD2. The germline gives CDR1 SGHDT, CDR2 YYEEEE. The CDR3 has 15 residues. With V trimmed by 0 bases and J by 1 base, 0 bases remained unmatched. Written as DNA, the CDR3 is TGTGCCAGCAGCTTGGTAGCGGGGGGCACAGATACGCAGTATTTT. Protein sequence: CASSLVAGGTDTQYF.

Comment on this clone: One end of the junction fails to match germline, which may point to a read error. V is TRBV5-1 and J is TRBJ2-1; 9 bases line up with TRBD2. The CDR3 extends over 12 amino acids. Looked up from germline, CDR1 is SGHRS and CDR2 is YFSETQ. The CDR3 region is CASREAGGPGVF. The DNA of the CDR3 is TGCGCCAGCAGAGAGGCGGGAGGGCCGGGAGTCTTC. The full variable domain, completed using reference TRBV5-1 and TRBJ2-1, is KAGVTQTPRYLIKTRGQQVTLSCSPISGHRSVSWYQQTPGQGLQFLFEYFSETQRNKGNFPGRFSGRQFSNSRSEMNVSTLELGDSALYLCASREAGGPGVFGPGTRLTVL.

V is TRBV6-5 and J is TRBJ2-7, with D possibly matching TRBD1 (6 bases). V was shortened by 1 base and J by 5 bases, with 9 bases between the two germline ends. The germline V gene has CDR1 MNHEY and CDR2 SVGAGI. This CDR3 contains 13 residues. DNA of the CDR3: TGTGCCAGCAGTTACTGGGGGACAAACGAGCAGTACTTC. This translates into CASSYWGTNEQYF.

This chain uses TRBV15 with TRBJ1-1; 7 bases agree with TRBD1. Germline CDR1 reads LNHNV; CDR2 reads YYDKDF (reference sequence). The V gene end was trimmed by 1 base and the J gene end by 3 bases; junction bases not matched to a gene: 17. The CDR3 is made up of 19 amino acids. The CDR3: CATSRVLFGEGALDTEAFF. The CDR3 region has the DNA TGTGCCACCAGCAGAGTTTTGTTTGGCGAGGGGGCTCTGGACACTGAAGCTTTCTTT.

The gene calls are TRBV29-1 and TRBJ2-3, with a possible D match to TRBD2 (6 bases). Germline-derived CDR1 and CDR2 are SQVTM and ANQGSEA. CDR3 length: 13 residues. V was shortened by 3 bases and J by 4 bases, with 11 bases between the two germline ends. The CDR3 coding sequence is TGCAGCGTTGAGGGGGGAGGCCCAGATACGCAGTATTTT. Amino acids: CSVEGGGPDTQYF.

The chain employs TRBV4-1 and TRBJ2-7, with D perhaps matching TRBD2 (6 bases). Trimming cost V 4 bases and J 0 bases, with 16 bases left between them. CDR3 length: 16 amino acids. Germline V gene sequence: CDR1 MGHRA, CDR2 YSYEKL. CDR3 sequence reads: CASSLSPEGSSYEQYF. The CDR3 bases are TGCGCCAGCAGCCTTAGTCCGGAGGGGTCCTCCTACGAGCAGTACTTC.

The V and J genes are TRBV14 and TRBJ2-1; possible D gene TRBD2, 5 bases. V dropped 2 bases and J dropped 0 bases, with 14 bases sitting between them. The CDR3 loop spans 17 amino acids. Germline V gene lookup returns CDR1 SGHDN and CDR2 FVKESK. CDR3 in amino acids: CASSQSLGLSSYNEQFF. The CDR3 DNA follows: TGTGCCAGCAGCCAATCCTTAGGACTGAGCTCCTACAATGAGCAGTTCTTC.

The chain employs TRBV10-3 and TRBJ1-1; D unresolved. In germline, CDR1 is ENHRY, CDR2 SYGVKD. CDR3 length equals 13 residues. V lost 0 bases and J 8 bases, leaving 10 bases between the germline ends. This chain's CDR3 is CAISESNSLEAFF. In DNA form, the CDR3 reads TGTGCCATCAGTGAGTCGAACAGCCTAGAAGCTTTCTTT.

The genes are TRBV5-1 and TRBJ1-3, with a weak D call TRBD1 (5 bases). The CDR3 extends over 16 amino acids. V was cut by 0 bases and J by 0 bases, with 10 bases left in between. CDR1 SGHRS and CDR2 YFSETQ come from the germline V gene. The CDR3 region is CASSLGGQSSGNTIYF. DNA of the CDR3: TGCGCCAGCAGCTTGGGCGGACAAAGCTCTGGAAACACCATATATTTT.

The CDR3 loop reads CASSSTGELFF. DNA of the CDR3: TGCGCCAGCAGCTCAACCGGGGAGCTGTTTTTT. V and J are TRBV5-1 and TRBJ2-2; no clear D. The germline V gene encodes CDR1 SGHRS and CDR2 YFSETQ. CDR3 length: 11 residues. V was clipped by 3 bases and J by 5 bases, with 2 bases between them.

The chain combines TRBV18 with TRBJ1-2, with 11 bases fitting TRBD1. CDR1 is KGHSH and CDR2 is LQKENI in the germline V gene. CDR3 length: 15 amino acids. V shed 2 bases, J shed 4 bases, and the junction held 3 bases outside the gene matches. CDR3 in amino acids: CASSPLGTGGYGYTF. In DNA, the CDR3 is TGTGCCAGCTCACCATTGGGGACAGGGGGCTATGGCTACACCTTC.

The chain employs TRBV28 and TRBJ1-6; tentative D call: TRBD1 (6 bases). With 6 bases removed from V and 8 bases from J, the gap between germline ends came to 14 bases. CDR1 and CDR2 (germline): MDHEN, SYDVKM. CDR3 length: 14 amino acids. This CDR3 reads CASRRQDIYSPLHF. The CDR3 nucleotides are TGTGCCAGCAGAAGACAGGACATATATTCACCCCTCCACTTT. Combining the CDR3 with reference TRBV28 and TRBJ1-6 gives the whole variable domain DVKVTQSSRYLVKRTGEKVFLECVQDMDHENMFWYRQDPGLGLRLIYFSYDVKMKEKGDIPEGYSVSREKKERFSLILESASTNQTSMYLCASRRQDIYSPLHFGNGTRLTVT.

This chain links TRBV19 with TRBJ1-1; 8 positions agree with TRBD1. Germline lookup yields CDR1 LNHDA and CDR2 SQIVND (reference sequence). V shed 7 bases and J 1 base; nucleotides not matched to a gene: 11. The CDR3 spans 16 residues. This CDR3 is CASTPGRQGANTEAFF. CDR3 bases: TGTGCCAGTACCCCCGGGAGGCAGGGGGCGAACACTGAAGCTTTCTTT.

The chain uses TRBV3-1 (or the pseudogene TRBV3-2) and TRBJ2-7; 8 nucleotides agree with TRBD2. The V gene end was trimmed by 4 bases and the J gene end by 4 bases; junction bases not matched to a gene: 3. In germline, CDR1 is LGHDT, CDR2 YNNKEL (reference sequence). The CDR3 sequence is 13 residues long. This chain's CDR3 is CASSPGLGYEQYF. CDR3 DNA: TGTGCCAGCAGCCCGGGACTAGGGTACGAGCAGTACTTC.

A few counts support this clone. The V and J genes are TRBV27 and TRBJ2-7, with TRBD1 matching over 10 bases. V shed 6 bases and J 6 bases; nucleotides not matched to a gene: 8. Germline CDR1 reads MNHEY; CDR2 reads SMNVEV (reference sequence). This CDR3 has 14 amino acids. This chain's CDR3 is CASRRQGALSEQYF. CDR3 nucleotide sequence: TGTGCCAGCAGGCGACAGGGGGCGCTCAGCGAGCAGTACTTC.

A single count supports this clone. The V call is TRBV7-9, the J call TRBJ1-1, with 11 bases matching TRBD1. The ends lost 5 bases at V and 1 base at J; junction bases unmatched: 12. The germline gives CDR1 SEHNR, CDR2 FQNEAQ (reference sequence). The CDR3 totals 18 residues. This chain's CDR3 is CASSPIIGTGGANTEAFF. CDR3 bases: TGTGCCAGCAGCCCAATCATTGGGACAGGGGGAGCGAACACTGAAGCTTTCTTT.

The rearrangement links TRBV4-2 to TRBJ1-3; D might be TRBD1 (5 bases). CDR1 is LGHNA and CDR2 is YNFKEQ in the germline V gene. This CDR3 has 15 amino acids. V was trimmed by 0 bases and J by 4 bases, leaving 10 bases between them. This CDR3 reads CASSQERTPGNTIYF. In DNA, the CDR3 is TGTGCCAGCAGCCAAGAGCGGACACCGGGAAACACCATATATTTT.

The V gene is TRBV3-1 (or the pseudogene TRBV3-2), the J gene TRBJ1-2, with 7 bases matching TRBD1. Germline CDR1 LGHDT, CDR2 YNNKEL (reference sequence). This CDR3 has 13 amino acids. The V gene end was trimmed by 1 base and the J gene end by 14 bases; junction bases not matched to a gene: 10. DNA of the CDR3: TGTGCCAGCAGCCAAGTACAGGGGTATCGTCGGACCTTC. Encoded protein: CASSQVQGYRRTF.

The chain uses TRBV5-1 and TRBJ1-6, with D perhaps TRBD1 (5 bases). This CDR3 comprises 16 residues. The ends were cut back, 0 bases at V and 7 bases at J, with 14 bases in the middle. From germline, CDR1 is SGHRS and CDR2 YFSETQ. The CDR3 loop reads CASSLAVGAGNSPLHF. In nucleotides, the CDR3 is TGCGCCAGCAGCTTGGCAGTAGGGGCTGGGAATTCACCCCTCCACTTT.

This chain joins TRBV7-9 and TRBJ2-1; 8 positions agree with TRBD2. The CDR3 runs to 15 residues. V gave up 4 bases and J gave up 8 bases; unmatched junction bases: 10. In germline, CDR1 is SEHNR, CDR2 FQNEAQ (reference sequence). The CDR3 DNA sequence: TGTGCCAGCAGCTCCCCGGAGCTCGGGAGGGATGAGCAGTTCTTC. Protein product: CASSSPELGRDEQFF.